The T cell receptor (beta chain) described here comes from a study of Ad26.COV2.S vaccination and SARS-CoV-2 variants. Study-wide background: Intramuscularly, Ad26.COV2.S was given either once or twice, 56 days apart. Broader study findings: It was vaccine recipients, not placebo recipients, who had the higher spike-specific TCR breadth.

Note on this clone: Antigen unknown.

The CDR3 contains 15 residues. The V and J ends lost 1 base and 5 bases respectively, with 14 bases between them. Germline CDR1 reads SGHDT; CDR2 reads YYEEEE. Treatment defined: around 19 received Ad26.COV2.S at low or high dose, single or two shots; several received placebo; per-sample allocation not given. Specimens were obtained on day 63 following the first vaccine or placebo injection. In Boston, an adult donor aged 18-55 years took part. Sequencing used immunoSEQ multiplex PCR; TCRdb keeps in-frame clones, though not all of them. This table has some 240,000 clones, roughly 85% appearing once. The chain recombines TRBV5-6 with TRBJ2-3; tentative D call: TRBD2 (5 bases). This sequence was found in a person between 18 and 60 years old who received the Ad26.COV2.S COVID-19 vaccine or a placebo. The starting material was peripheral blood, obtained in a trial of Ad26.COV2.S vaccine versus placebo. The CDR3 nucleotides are TGTGCCAGCAGCTTGCCCGGGAACGGGCGAGATACGCAGTATTTT. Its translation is CASSLPGNGRDTQYF.